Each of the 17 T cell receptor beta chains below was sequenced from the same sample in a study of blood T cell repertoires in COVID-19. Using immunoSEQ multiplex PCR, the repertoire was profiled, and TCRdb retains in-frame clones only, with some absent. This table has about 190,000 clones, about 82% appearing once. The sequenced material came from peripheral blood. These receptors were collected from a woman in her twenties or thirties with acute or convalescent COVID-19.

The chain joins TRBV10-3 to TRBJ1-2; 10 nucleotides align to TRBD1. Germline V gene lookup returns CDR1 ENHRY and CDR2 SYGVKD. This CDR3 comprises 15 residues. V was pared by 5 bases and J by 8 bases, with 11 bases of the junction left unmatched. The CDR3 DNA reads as TGTGCCATCAGTCCGGCACGACAGGGGGCAGAAGGCTACACCTTC. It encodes CAISPARQGAEGYTF.

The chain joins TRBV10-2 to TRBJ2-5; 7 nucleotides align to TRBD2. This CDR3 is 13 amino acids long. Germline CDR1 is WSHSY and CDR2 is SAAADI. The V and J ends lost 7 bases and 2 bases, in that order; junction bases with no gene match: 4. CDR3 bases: TGCGCCAGCACAAGGACTAGGCAAGAGACCCAGTACTTC. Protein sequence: CASTRTRQETQYF.

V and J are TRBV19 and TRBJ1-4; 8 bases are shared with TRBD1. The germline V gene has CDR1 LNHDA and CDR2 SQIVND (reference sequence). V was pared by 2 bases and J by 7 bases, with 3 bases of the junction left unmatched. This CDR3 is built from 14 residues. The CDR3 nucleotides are TGTGCCAGTAGTATAATGGGACAGGTTGAAAAACTGTTTTTT. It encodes CASSIMGQVEKLFF.

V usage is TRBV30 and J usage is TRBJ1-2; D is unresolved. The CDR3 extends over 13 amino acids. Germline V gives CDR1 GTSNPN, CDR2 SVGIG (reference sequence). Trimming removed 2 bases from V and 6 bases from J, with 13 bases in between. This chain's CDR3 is CAWSPSGKDGYTF. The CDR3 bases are TGTGCCTGGAGTCCAAGCGGTAAGGATGGCTACACCTTC. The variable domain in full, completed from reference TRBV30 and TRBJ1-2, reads SQTIHQWPATLVQPVGSPLSLECTVEGTSNPNLYWYRQAAGRGLQLLFYSVGIGQISSEVPQNLSASRPQDRQFILSSKKLLLSDSGFYLCAWSPSGKDGYTFGSGTRLTVV.

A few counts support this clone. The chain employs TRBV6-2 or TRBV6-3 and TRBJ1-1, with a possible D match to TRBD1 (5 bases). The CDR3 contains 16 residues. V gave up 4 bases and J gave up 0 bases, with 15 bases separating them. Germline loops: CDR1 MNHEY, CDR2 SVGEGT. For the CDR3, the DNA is TGTGCCAGCAGTTTAGGAGGGGCTACAATGAACACTGAAGCTTTCTTT. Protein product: CASSLGGATMNTEAFF.

The DNA of the CDR3 is TGTGCCAGCAGCAAAGCCCTAGGTCTGGAGCAGTTCTTC. It codes for CASSKALGLEQFF. The chain employs TRBV9 and TRBJ2-1; D ambiguous. The CDR3 is made up of 13 amino acids. Trimming took 4 bases from V and 10 from J, leaving 15 bases between them. Germline CDR1 and CDR2: SGDLS and YYNGEE.

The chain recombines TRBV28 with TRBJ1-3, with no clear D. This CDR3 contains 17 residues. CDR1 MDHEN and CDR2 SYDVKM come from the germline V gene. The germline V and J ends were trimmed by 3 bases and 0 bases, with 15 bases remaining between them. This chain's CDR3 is CASSFGEEKFSGNTIYF. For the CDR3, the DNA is TGTGCCAGCAGTTTTGGGGAGGAGAAATTCTCTGGAAACACCATATATTTT.

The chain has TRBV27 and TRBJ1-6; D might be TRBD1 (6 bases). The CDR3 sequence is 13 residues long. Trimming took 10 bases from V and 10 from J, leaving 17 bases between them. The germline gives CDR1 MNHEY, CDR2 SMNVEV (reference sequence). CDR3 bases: TGTGCCACCAAGACAGGAGACGGCTCACCCCTCCACTTT. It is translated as CATKTGDGSPLHF.

The CDR3: CASSLVYRGLNSPLHF. DNA of the CDR3: TGTGCCAGCAGCTTAGTGTACAGGGGGCTTAATTCACCCCTCCACTTT. The J gene is TRBJ1-6, the V gene TRBV11-2; TRBD1 aligns across 9 bases. The CDR3 consists of 16 residues. CDR1 is SGHAT, CDR2 FQNNGV, per germline. Trimming took 1 base from V and 6 from J; bases not matched to a gene: 4. Together with reference TRBV11-2 and TRBJ1-6, the CDR3 gives the full variable domain: EAGVAQSPRYKIIEKRQSVAFWCNPISGHATLYWYQQILGQGPKLLIQFQNNGVVDDSQLPKDRFSAERLKGVDSTLKIQPAKLEDSAVYLCASSLVYRGLNSPLHFGNGTRLTVT.

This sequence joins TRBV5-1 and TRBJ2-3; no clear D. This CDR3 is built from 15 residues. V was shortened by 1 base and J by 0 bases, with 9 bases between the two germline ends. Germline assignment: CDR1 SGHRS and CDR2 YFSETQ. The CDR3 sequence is CASSLPPSSTDTQYF. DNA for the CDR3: TGCGCCAGCAGCTTGCCCCCGTCTAGCACAGATACGCAGTATTTT.

CDR3 DNA: TGTGCCAGCAGCTTCAGTGTCATCTCTGGAAACACCATATATTTT. Translated: CASSFSVISGNTIYF. This chain uses TRBV7-2 with TRBJ1-3; D is ambiguous. Germline loops: CDR1 SGHTA, CDR2 FQGNSA. This CDR3 comprises 15 residues. Trimming left V 3 bases short and J 0 bases short, with 9 bases between.

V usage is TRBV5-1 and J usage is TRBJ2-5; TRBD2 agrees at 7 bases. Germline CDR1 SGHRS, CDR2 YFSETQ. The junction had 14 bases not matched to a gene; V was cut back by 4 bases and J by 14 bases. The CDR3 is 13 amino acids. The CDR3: CASSPTAGNLVYF. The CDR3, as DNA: TGCGCCAGCAGCCCAACAGCGGGAAACCTCGTATACTTC.

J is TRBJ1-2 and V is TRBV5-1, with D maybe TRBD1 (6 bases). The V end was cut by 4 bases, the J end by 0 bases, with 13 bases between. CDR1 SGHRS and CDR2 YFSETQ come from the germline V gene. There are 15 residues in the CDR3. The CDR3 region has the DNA TGCGCCAGCAGCCTCCGGACAGATACTAACTATGGCTACACCTTC. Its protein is CASSLRTDTNYGYTF.

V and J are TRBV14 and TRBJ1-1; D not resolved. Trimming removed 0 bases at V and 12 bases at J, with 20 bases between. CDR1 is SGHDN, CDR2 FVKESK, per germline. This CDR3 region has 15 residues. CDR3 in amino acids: CASSQDRFSSRQTFF. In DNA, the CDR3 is TGTGCCAGCAGCCAAGATAGGTTTAGCTCCCGGCAAACTTTCTTT.

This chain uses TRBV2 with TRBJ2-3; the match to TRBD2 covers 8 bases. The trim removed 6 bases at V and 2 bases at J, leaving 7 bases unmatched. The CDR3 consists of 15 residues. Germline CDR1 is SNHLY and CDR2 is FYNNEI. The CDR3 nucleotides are TGTGCCAGCAGGCTAGCGGGCGGCTACACAGATACGCAGTATTTT. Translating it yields CASRLAGGYTDTQYF.

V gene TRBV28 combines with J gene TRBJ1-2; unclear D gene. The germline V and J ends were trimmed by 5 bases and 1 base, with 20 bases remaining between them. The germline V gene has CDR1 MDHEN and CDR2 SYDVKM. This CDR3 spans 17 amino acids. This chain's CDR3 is CASSPIRSGFLNYGYTF. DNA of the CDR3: TGTGCCAGCAGTCCGATTCGAAGCGGGTTTCTTAACTATGGCTACACCTTC.

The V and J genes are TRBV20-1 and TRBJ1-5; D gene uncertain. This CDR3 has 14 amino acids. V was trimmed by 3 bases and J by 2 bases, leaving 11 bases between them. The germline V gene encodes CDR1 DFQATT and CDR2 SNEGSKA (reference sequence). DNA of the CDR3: TGCAGTGCTAGTGACCAGGCCGGCAATCAGCCCCAGCATTTT. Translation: CSASDQAGNQPQHF.